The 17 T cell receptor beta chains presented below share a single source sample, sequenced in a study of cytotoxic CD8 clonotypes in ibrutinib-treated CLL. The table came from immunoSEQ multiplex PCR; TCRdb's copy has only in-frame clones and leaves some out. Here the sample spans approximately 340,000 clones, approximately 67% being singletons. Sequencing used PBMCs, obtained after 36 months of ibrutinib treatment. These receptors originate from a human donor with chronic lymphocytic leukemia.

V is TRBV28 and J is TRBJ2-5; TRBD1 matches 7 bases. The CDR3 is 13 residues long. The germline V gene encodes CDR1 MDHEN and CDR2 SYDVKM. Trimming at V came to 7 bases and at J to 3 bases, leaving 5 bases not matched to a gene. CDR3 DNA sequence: TGTGCCAGCAAAAAGGGGGCCAAAGAGACCCAGTACTTC. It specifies CASKKGAKETQYF.

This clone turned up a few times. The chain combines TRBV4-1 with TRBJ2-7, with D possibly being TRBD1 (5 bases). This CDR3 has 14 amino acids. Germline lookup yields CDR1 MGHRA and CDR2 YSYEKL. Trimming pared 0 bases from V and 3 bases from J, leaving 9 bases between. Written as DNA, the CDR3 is TGCGCCAGCAGCCAAGAAGCAGGGATCTACGAGCAGTACTTC. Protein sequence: CASSQEAGIYEQYF.

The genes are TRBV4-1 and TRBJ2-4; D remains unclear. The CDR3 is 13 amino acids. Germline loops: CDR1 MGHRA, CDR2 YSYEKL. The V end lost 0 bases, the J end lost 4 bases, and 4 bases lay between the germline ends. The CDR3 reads CASSQDPKNIQYF. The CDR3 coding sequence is TGCGCCAGCAGCCAAGACCCTAAAAACATTCAGTACTTC.

The CDR3: CASSRGEKLFF. CDR3 DNA sequence: TGTGCCAGCTCAAGAGGTGAAAAACTGTTTTTT. The chain couples TRBV18 to TRBJ1-4, with unresolved D. CDR1 and CDR2 from the germline V gene are KGHSH and LQKENI. CDR3 length: 11 amino acids. Trimming shortened V by 5 bases and J by 7 bases, and 5 bases separated the two germline ends.

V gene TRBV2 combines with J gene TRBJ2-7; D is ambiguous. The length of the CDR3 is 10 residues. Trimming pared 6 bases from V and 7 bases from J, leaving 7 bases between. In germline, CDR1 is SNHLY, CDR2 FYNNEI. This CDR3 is CASRIWEQYF. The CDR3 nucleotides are TGTGCCAGCAGGATTTGGGAGCAGTACTTC.

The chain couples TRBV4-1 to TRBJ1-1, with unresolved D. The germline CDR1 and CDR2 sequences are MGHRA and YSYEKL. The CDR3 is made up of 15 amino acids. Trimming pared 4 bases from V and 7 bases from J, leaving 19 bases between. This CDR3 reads CASSLGWVGEGEAFF. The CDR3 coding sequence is TGCGCCAGCAGCCTAGGTTGGGTGGGTGAAGGTGAAGCTTTCTTT.

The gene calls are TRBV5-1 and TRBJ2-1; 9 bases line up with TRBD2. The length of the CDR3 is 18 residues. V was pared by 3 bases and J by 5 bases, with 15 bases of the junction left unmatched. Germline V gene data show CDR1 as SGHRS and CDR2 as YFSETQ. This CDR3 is CASSSPRPGLASNNEQFF. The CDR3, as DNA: TGCGCCAGCAGCTCACCCAGACCGGGACTAGCTTCGAACAATGAGCAGTTCTTC.

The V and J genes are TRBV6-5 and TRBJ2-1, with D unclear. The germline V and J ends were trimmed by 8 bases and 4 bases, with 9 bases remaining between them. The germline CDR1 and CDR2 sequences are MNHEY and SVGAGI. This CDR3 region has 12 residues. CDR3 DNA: TGTGCCAGCGGTTCGGGTTACAATGAGCAGTTCTTC. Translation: CASGSGYNEQFF.

As DNA, the CDR3 is TGTGCCAGCAGTTTAACAGGGGGCCAAGAGACCCAGTACTTC. Its translation: CASSLTGGQETQYF. This chain connects TRBV28 to TRBJ2-5; 8 bases map to TRBD1. Germline loops: CDR1 MDHEN, CDR2 SYDVKM. V lost 2 bases to trimming and J lost 1 base; unmatched junction nucleotides: 0. This CDR3 is built from 14 residues.

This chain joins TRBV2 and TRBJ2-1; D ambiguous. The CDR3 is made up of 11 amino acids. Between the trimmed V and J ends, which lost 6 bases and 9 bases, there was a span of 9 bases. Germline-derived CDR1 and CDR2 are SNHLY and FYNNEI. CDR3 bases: TGTGCCAGCAGAGCGAACAGTGAGCAGTTCTTC. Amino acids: CASRANSEQFF.

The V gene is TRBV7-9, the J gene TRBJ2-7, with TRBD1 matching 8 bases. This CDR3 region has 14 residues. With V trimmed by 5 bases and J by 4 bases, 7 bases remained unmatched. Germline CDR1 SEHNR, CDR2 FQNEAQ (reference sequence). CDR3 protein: CASSTGTGYYEQYF. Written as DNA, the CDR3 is TGTGCCAGCAGCACCGGGACAGGATATTACGAGCAGTACTTC.

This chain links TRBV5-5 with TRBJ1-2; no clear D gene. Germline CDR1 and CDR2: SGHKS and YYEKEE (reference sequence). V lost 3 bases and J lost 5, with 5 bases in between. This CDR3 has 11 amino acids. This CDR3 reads CASSWGYGYTF. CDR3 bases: TGTGCCAGCAGCTGGGGTTATGGCTACACCTTC.

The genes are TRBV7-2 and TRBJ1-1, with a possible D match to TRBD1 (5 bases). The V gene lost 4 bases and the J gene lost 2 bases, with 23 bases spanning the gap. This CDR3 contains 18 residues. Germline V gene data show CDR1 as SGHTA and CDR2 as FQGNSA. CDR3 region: CASSSLMGRWGFNTEAFF. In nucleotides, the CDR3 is TGTGCCAGCAGCTCCCTGATGGGACGTTGGGGTTTTAACACTGAAGCTTTCTTT.

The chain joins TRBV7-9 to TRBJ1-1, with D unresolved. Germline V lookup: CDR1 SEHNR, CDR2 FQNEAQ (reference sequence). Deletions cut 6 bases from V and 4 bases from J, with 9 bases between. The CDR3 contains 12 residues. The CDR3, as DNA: TGTGCCAGCAGTCCAATTAGCACTGAAGCTTTCTTT. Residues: CASSPISTEAFF. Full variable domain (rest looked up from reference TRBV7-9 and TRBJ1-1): DTGVSQNPRHKITKRGQNVTFRCDPISEHNRLYWYRQTLGQGPEFLTYFQNEAQLEKSRLLSDRFSAERPKGSFSTLEIQRTEQGDSAMYLCASSPISTEAFFGQGTRLTVV.

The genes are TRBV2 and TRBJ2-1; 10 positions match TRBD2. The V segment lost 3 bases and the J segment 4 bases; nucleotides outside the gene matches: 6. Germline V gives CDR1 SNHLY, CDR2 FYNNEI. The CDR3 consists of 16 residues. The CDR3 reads CASSDVLAGRYNEQFF. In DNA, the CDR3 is TGTGCCAGCAGTGACGTACTAGCGGGAAGGTACAATGAGCAGTTCTTC.

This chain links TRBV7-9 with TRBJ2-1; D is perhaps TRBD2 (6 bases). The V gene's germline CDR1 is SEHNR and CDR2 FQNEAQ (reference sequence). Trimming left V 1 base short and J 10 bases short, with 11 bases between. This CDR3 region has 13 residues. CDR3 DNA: TGTGCCAGCAGCTTAGTGGGGGGTCCCGAGCAGTTCTTC. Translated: CASSLVGGPEQFF.

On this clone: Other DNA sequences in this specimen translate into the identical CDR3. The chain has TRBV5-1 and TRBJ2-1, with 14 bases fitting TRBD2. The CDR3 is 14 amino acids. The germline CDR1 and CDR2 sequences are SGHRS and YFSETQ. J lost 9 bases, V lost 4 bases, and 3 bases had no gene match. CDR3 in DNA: TGCGCCAGCAGCCTCGGACTAGCGGGGGGTGAGCAGTTCTTC. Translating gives CASSLGLAGGEQFF. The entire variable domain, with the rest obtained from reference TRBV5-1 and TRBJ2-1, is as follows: KAGVTQTPRYLIKTRGQQVTLSCSPISGHRSVSWYQQTPGQGLQFLFEYFSETQRNKGNFPGRFSGRQFSNSRSEMNVSTLELGDSALYLCASSLGLAGGEQFFGPGTRLTVL.